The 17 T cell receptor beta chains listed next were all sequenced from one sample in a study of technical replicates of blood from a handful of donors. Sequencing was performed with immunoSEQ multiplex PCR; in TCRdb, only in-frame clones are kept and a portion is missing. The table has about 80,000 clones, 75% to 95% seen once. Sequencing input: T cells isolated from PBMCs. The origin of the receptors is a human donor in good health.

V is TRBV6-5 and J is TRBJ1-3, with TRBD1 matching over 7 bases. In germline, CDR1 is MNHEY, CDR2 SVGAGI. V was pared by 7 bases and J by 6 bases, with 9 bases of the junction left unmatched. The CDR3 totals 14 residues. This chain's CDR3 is CASKGAGFTNTIYF. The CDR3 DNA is TGTGCCAGCAAGGGGGCAGGGTTTACAAACACCATATATTTT.

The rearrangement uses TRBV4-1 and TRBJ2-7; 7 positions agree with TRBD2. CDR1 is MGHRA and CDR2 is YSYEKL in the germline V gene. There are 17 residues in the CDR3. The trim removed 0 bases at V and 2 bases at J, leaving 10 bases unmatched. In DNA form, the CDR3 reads TGCGCCAGCAGCCAAGAAGCGTTAGGACTAGTAGCCTACGAGCAGTACTTC. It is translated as CASSQEALGLVAYEQYF.

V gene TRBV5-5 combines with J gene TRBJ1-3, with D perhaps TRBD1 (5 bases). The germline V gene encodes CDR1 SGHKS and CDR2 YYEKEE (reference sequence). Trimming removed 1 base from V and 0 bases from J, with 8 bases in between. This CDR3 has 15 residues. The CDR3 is CASSLIDSSGNTIYF. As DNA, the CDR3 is TGTGCCAGCAGCTTGATTGACAGCTCTGGAAACACCATATATTTT.

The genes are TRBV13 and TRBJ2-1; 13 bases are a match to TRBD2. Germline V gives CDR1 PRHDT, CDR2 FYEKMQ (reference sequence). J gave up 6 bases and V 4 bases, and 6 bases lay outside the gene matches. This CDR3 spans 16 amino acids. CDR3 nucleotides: TGTGCCAGCAGCTCCAGGGGACTAGCGGGATTCAATGAGCAGTTCTTC. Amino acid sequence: CASSSRGLAGFNEQFF.

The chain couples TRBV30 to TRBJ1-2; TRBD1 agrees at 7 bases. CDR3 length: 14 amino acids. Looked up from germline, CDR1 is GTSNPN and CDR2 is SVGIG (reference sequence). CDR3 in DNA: TGTGCAGGAGGGCGAGGGGGCGTTGGGCATGGCTACACCTTC. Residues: CAGGRGGVGHGYTF.

The CDR3 DNA sequence: TGTGCCAGCAGTGAAGAGGCAGGGATTACTGAAGCTTTCTTT. Amino acid sequence: CASSEEAGITEAFF. The rearrangement uses TRBV2 and TRBJ1-1; TRBD1 is a possible D gene (5 bases). The CDR3 consists of 14 residues. Trimming took 1 base from V and 5 from J, leaving 11 bases between them. Germline V lookup: CDR1 SNHLY, CDR2 FYNNEI.

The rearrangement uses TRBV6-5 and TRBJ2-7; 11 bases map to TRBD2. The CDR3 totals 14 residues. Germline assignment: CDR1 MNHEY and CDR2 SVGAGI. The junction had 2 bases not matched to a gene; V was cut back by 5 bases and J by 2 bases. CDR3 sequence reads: CASSRLAGTYEQYF. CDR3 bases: TGTGCCAGCAGTCGACTAGCGGGGACCTACGAGCAGTACTTC.

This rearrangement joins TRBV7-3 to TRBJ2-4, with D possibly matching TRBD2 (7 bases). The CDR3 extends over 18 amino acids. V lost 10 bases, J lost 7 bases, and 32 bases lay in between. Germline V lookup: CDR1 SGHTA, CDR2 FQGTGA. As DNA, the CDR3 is TGTGCCAACCCGGGGGCTAGCACGCGGGGGACGAGGGACAACATTCAGTACTTC. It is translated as CANPGASTRGTRDNIQYF.

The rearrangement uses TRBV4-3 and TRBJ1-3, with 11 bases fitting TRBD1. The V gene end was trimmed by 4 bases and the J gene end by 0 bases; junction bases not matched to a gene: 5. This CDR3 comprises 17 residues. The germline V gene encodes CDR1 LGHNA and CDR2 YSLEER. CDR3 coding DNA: TGCGCCAGCAGCCTAGGGACAGGGGGTAGCTCTGGAAACACCATATATTTT. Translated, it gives CASSLGTGGSSGNTIYF.

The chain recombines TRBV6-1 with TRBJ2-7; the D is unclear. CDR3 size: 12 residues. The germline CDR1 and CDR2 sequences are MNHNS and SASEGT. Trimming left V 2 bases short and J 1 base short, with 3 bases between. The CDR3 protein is CASSEPSYEQYF. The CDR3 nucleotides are TGTGCCAGCAGTGAACCTTCCTACGAGCAGTACTTC.

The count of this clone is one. CDR3 coding DNA: TGTGCCAGCAGCACGGGACTAGCGGTCTCTGGGGCCAACGTCCTGACTTTC. It codes for CASSTGLAVSGANVLTF. This chain connects TRBV5-4 to TRBJ2-6, with TRBD2 identical over 11 bases. In germline, CDR1 is SGHNT, CDR2 YYREEE (reference sequence). The CDR3 consists of 17 residues. With 4 bases clipped from V and 0 bases from J, the junction kept 3 bases outside the gene matches. The full variable domain, in which reference TRBV5-4 and TRBJ2-6 provide the parts outside the CDR3, is ETGVTQSPTHLIKTRGQQVTLRCSSQSGHNTVSWYQQALGQGPQFIFQYYREEENGRGNFPPRFSGLQFPNYSSELNVNALELDDSALYLCASSTGLAVSGANVLTFGAGSRLTVL.

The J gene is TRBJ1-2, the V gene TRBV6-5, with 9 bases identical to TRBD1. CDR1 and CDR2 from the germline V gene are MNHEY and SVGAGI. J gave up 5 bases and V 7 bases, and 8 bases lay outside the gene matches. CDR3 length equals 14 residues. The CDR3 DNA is TGTGCCAGCACCGGAACAGGGGGCGCGTATGGCTACACCTTC. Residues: CASTGTGGAYGYTF.

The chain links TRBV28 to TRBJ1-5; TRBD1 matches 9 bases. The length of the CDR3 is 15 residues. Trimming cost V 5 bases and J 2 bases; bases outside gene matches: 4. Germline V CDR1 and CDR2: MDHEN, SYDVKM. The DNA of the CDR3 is TGTGCCAGCAGTCCCGACAGGGGGGGCAATCAGCCCCAGCATTTT. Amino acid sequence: CASSPDRGGNQPQHF.

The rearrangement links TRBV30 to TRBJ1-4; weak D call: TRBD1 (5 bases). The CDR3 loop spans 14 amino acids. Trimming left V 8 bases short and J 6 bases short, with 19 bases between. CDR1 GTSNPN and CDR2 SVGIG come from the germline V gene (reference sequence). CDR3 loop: CALEGLREYEKLFF. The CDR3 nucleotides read TGTGCCCTGGAGGGACTCCGGGAGTATGAAAAACTGTTTTTT.

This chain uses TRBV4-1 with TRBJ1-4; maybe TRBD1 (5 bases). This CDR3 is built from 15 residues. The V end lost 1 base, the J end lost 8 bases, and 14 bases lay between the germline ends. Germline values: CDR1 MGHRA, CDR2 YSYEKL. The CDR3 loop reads CASSQVAGVQEKLFF. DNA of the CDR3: TGCGCCAGCAGCCAAGTCGCGGGGGTTCAGGAAAAACTGTTTTTT.

CDR3 DNA sequence: TGTGCCAGCATAGGAACAGGGTACAATGAGCAGTTCTTC. Protein product: CASIGTGYNEQFF. This sequence joins TRBV28 and TRBJ2-1; TRBD1 is a possible D gene (6 bases). Trimming shortened V by 7 bases and J by 4 bases, and 11 bases separated the two germline ends. Germline lookup yields CDR1 MDHEN and CDR2 SYDVKM. The CDR3 is 13 residues long. Full variable domain (outside the CDR3, taken from reference TRBV28 and TRBJ2-1): DVKVTQSSRYLVKRTGEKVFLECVQDMDHENMFWYRQDPGLGLRLIYFSYDVKMKEKGDIPEGYSVSREKKERFSLILESASTNQTSMYLCASIGTGYNEQFFGPGTRLTVL.

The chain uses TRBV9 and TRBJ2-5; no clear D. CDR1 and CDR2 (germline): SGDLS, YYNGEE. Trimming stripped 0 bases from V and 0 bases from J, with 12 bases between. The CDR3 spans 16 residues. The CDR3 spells CASSVGLTTYQETQYF. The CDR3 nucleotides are TGTGCCAGCAGCGTAGGGCTGACAACGTACCAAGAGACCCAGTACTTC.